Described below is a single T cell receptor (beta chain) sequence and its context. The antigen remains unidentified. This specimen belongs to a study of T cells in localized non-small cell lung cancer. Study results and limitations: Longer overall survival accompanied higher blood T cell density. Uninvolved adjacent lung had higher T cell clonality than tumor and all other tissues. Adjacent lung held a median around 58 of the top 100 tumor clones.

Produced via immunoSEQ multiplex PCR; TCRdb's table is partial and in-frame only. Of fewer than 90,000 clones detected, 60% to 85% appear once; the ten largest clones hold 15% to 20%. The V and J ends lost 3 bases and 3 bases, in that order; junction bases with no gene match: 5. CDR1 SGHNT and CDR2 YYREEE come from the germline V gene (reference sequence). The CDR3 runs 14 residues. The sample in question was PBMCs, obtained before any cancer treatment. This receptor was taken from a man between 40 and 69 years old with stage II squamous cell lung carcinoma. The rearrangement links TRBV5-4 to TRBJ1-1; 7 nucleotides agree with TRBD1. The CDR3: CASSWTGKDTEAFF. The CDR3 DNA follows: TGTGCCAGCAGCTGGACAGGAAAAGACACTGAAGCTTTCTTT.